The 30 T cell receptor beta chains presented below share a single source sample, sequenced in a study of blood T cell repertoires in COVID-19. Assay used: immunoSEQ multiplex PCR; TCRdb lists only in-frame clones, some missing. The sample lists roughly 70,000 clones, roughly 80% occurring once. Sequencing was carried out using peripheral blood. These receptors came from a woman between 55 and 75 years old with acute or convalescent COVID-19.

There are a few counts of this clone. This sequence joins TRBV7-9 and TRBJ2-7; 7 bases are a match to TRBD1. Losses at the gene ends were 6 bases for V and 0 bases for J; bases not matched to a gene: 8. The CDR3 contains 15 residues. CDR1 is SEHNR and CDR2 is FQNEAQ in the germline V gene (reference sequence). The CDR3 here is CASRFAQGNSYEQYF. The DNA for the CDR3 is TGTGCCAGCAGATTCGCACAGGGGAACTCCTACGAGCAGTACTTC.

In DNA form, the CDR3 reads TGTGCCAGCAGTGCCCTAGCGGTAATATCGAACACCGGGGAGCTGTTTTTT. Translation gives CASSALAVISNTGELFF. This rearrangement joins TRBV2 to TRBJ2-2; TRBD2 matches 7 bases. The CDR3 consists of 17 residues. J gave up 0 bases and V 4 bases, and 8 bases lay outside the gene matches. CDR1 and CDR2 from the germline V gene are SNHLY and FYNNEI.

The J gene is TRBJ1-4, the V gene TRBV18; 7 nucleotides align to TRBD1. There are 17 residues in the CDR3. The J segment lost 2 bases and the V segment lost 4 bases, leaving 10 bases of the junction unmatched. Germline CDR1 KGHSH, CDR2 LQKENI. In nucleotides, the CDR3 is TGTGCCAGCTCACAGAGACAGGGTGGTACGACTAATGAAAAACTGTTTTTT. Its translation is CASSQRQGGTTNEKLFF.

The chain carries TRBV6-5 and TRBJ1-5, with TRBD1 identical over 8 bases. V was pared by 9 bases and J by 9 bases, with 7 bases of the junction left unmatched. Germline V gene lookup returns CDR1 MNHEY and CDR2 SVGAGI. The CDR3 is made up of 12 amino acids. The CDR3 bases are TGTGCCAGAGGGGGCCAGGGGGCGCCCCAGCATTTT. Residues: CARGGQGAPQHF.

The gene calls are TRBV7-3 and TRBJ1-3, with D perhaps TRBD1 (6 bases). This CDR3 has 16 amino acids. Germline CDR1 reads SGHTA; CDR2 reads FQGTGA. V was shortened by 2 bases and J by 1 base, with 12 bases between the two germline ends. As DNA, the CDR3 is TGTGCCAGCAGCTTATCGGCACAGGGATCTGGAAACACCATATATTTT. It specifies CASSLSAQGSGNTIYF.

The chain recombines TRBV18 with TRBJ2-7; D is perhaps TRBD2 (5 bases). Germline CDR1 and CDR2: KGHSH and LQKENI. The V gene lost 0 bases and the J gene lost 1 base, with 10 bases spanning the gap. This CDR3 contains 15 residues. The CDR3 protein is CASSPPVGESYEQYF. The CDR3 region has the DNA TGTGCCAGCTCACCACCGGTGGGAGAATCCTACGAGCAGTACTTC.

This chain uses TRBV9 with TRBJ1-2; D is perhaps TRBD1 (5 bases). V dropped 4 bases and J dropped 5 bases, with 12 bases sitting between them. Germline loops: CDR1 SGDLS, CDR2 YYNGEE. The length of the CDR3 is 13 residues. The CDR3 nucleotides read TGTGCCAGCAGCCGGCGGGGCAGTTATGGCTACACCTTC. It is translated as CASSRRGSYGYTF. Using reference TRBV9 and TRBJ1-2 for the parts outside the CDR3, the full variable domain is DSGVTQTPKHLITATGQRVTLRCSPRSGDLSVYWYQQSLDQGLQFLIQYYNGEERAKGNILERFSAQQFPDLHSELNLSSLELGDSALYFCASSRRGSYGYTFGSGTRLTVV.

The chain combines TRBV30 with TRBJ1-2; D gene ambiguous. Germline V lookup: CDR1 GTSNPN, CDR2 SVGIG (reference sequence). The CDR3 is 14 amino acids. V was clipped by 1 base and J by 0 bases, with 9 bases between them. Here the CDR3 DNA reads TGTGCCTGGAGTGCCCACAGAGCTAACTATGGCTACACCTTC. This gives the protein CAWSAHRANYGYTF.

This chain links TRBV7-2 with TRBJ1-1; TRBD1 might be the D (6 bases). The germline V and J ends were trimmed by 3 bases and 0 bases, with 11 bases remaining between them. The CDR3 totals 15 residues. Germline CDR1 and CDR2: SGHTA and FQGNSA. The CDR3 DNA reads TGTGCCAGCAGCTTGGGGACAAACATGAACACTGAAGCTTTCTTT. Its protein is CASSLGTNMNTEAFF.

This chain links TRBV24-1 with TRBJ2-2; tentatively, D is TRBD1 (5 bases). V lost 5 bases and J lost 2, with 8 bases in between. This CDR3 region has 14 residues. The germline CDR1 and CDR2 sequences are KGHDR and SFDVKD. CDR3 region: CATSARDNTGELFF. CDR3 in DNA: TGTGCCACCAGTGCCAGGGATAACACCGGGGAGCTGTTTTTT.

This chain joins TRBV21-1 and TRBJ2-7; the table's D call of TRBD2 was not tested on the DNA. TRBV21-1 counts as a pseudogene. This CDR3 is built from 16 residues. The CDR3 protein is CASSLRDRVGEAKQYF. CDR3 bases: TGTGCCAGCAGCTTACGGGATAGGGTGGGTGAAGCGAAGCAGTACTTC.

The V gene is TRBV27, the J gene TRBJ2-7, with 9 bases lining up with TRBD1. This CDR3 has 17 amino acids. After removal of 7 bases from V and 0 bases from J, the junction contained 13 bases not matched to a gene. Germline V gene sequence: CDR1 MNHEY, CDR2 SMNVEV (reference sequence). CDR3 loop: CASTPPRRQGVSYEQYF. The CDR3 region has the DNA TGTGCCAGCACCCCCCCCCGTCGACAGGGGGTCTCCTACGAGCAGTACTTC.

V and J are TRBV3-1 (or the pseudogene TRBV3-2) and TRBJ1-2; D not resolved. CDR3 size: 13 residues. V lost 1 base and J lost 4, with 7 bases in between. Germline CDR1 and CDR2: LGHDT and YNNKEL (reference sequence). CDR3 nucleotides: TGTGCCAGCAGCCAAGTCTACGGCTATGGCTACACCTTC. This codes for CASSQVYGYGYTF.

This CDR3 is CASSQSGGGYEQYF. The CDR3 DNA sequence: TGTGCCAGCAGCCAATCGGGGGGAGGCTACGAGCAGTACTTC. The chain uses TRBV3-1 (or the pseudogene TRBV3-2) and TRBJ2-7; TRBD2 matches at 7 bases. The V gene end was trimmed by 2 bases and the J gene end by 3 bases; junction bases not matched to a gene: 4. The CDR3 length is 14 residues. CDR1 LGHDT and CDR2 YNNKEL come from the germline V gene (reference sequence).

In DNA, the CDR3 is TGTGCCAGTATAGCAGGGGGCTTCCCCAATTTTGCCCAGCATTTT. Its protein product is CASIAGGFPNFAQHF. The chain recombines TRBV19 with TRBJ1-5, with 8 bases lining up with TRBD1. The V and J ends lost 7 bases and 11 bases, in that order; junction bases with no gene match: 16. Germline V gives CDR1 LNHDA, CDR2 SQIVND (reference sequence). The CDR3 has 15 residues.

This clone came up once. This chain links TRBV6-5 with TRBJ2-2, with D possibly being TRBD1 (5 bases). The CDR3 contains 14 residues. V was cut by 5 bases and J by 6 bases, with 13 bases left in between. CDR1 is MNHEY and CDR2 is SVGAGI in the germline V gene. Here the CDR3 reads CASSPIQVPGELFF. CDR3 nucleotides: TGTGCCAGCAGTCCGATACAGGTCCCCGGGGAGCTGTTTTTT.

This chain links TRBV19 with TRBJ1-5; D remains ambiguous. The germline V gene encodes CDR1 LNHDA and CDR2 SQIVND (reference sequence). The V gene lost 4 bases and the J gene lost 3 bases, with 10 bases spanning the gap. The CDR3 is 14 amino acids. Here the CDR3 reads CASSRAQFNQPQHF. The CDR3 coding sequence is TGTGCCAGTAGTAGAGCACAGTTCAATCAGCCCCAGCATTTT.

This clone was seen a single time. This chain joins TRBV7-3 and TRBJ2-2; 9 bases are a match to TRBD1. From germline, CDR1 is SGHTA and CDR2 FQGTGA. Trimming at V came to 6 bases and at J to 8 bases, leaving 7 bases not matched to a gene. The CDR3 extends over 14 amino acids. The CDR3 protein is CASSGQGRTGELFF. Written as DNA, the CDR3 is TGTGCCAGCAGTGGACAGGGGAGAACTGGGGAGCTGTTTTTT.

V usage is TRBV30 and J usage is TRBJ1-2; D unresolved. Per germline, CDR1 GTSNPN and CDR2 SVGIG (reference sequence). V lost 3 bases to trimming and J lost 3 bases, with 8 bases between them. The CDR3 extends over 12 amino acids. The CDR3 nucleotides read TGTGCCTGGAGGGGGAGCTACTATGGCTACACCTTC. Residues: CAWRGSYYGYTF.

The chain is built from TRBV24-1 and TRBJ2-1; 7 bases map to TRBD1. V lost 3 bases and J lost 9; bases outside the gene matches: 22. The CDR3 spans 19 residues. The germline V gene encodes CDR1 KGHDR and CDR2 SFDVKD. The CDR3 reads CATSDEGMGDSYNACEQFF. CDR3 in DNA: TGTGCCACCAGTGATGAGGGTATGGGGGACAGCTACAATGCGTGTGAGCAGTTCTTC.

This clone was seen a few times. CDR3 DNA sequence: TGTGCCAGCAGCCTCGACAGCTGGAACACTGAAGCTTTCTTT. Translation gives CASSLDSWNTEAFF. The chain is built from TRBV5-6 and TRBJ1-1, with D tentatively TRBD1 (5 bases). Per germline, CDR1 SGHDT and CDR2 YYEEEE. Trimming shortened V by 4 bases and J by 1 base, and 11 bases separated the two germline ends. The CDR3 is made up of 14 amino acids.

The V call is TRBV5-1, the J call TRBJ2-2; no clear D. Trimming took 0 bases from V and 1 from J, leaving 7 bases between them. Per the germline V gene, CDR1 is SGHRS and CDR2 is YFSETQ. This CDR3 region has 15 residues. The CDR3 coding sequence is TGCGCCAGCAGCTTGGATTTGAGGAACACCGGGGAGCTGTTTTTT. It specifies CASSLDLRNTGELFF.

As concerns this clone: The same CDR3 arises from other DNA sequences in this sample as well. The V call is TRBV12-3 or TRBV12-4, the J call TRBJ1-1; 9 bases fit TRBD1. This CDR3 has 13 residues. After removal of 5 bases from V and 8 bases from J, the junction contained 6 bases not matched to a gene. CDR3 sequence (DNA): TGTGCCAGCAGTCTCACAGGGGGCGCGGAAGCTTTCTTT. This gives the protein CASSLTGGAEAFF.

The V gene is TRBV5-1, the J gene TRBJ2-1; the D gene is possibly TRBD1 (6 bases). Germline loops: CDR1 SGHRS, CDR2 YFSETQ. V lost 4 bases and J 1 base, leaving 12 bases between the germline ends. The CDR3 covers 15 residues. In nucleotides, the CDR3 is TGCGCCAGCAGCCCGGGGCAGGGGTCCTACAATGAGCAGTTCTTC. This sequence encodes CASSPGQGSYNEQFF.

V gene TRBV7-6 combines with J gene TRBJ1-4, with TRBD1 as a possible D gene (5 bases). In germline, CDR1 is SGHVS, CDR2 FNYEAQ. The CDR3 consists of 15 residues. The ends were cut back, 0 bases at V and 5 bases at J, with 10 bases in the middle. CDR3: CASSLAKQANEKLFF. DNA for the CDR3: TGTGCCAGCAGCTTAGCTAAACAGGCAAATGAAAAACTGTTTTTT.

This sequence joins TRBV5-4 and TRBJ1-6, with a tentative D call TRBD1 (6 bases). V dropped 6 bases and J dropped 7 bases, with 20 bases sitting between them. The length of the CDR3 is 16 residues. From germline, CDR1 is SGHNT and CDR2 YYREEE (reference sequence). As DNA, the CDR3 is TGTGCCAGCACCCTGGGGAGAGGACAGCTCAATTCACCCCTCCACTTT. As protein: CASTLGRGQLNSPLHF. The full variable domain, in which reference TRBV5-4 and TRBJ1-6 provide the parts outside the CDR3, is ETGVTQSPTHLIKTRGQQVTLRCSSQSGHNTVSWYQQALGQGPQFIFQYYREEENGRGNFPPRFSGLQFPNYSSELNVNALELDDSALYLCASTLGRGQLNSPLHFGNGTRLTVT.

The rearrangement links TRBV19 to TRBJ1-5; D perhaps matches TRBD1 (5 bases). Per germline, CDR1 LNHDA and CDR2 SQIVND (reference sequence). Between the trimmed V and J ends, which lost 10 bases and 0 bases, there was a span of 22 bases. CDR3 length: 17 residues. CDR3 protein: CATYPGRGGYSNQPQHF. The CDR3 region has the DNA TGTGCCACTTATCCGGGCCGGGGGGGTTATAGCAATCAGCCCCAGCATTTT.

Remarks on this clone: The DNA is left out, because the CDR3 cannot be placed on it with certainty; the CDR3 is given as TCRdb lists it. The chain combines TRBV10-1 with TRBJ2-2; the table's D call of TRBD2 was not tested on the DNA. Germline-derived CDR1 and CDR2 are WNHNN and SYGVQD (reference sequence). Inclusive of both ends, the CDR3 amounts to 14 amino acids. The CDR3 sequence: CASRRGRGPGSCFF.

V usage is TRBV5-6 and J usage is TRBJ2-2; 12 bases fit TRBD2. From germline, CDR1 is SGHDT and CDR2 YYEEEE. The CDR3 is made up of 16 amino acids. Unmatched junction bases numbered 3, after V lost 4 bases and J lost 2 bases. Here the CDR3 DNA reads TGTGCCAGCAGCCCCGGACTAGCGGGAAACACCGGGGAGCTGTTTTTT. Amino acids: CASSPGLAGNTGELFF.

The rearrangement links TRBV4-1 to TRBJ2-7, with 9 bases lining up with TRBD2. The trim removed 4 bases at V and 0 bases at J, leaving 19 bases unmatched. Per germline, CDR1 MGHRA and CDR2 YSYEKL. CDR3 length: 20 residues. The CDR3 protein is CASSLQSGVAGGILSYEQYF. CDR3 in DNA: TGCGCCAGCAGCCTACAATCAGGGGTGGCGGGGGGGATACTCTCCTACGAGCAGTACTTC.